This T cell receptor (beta chain) was found in a study of long-term antiretroviral therapy in people with HIV (dated by TCRdb to the early 2020s). Notes on the research overall: The earliest samples were collected about a decade before the 2015 WHO recommendation for immediate ART, when ART was typically delayed until CD4 counts fell. A retrospective serial study tested whether ART initiation and durable HIV suppression were associated with changes in peripheral blood TRB repertoire composition and diversity. From some 27 adults with confirmed HIV infection, the cohort provided 150 to 200 cryopreserved PBMC samples, gathered serially across a mean of about six years (range 1-12). Of the 25 to 30 participants with HIV, 10 to 11 were female. No cross-contamination during QIAcube processing turned up in test extractions that ran a monoclonal T-cell line alongside 33 polyclonal samples. Broad study findings and their caveats: Starting ART was linked to a significant rise in TRB diversity, yet even after long-term ART the diversity remained significantly lower than in transplant donor controls. Limited PBMC availability meant only the TCR beta chain was sequenced, without alpha chain pairing. The samples span the years 2004 to 2017, and the ART regimens used may be less effective than current regimens. Inferences about post-ART repertoire changes are limited because no data were available on ART adherence, viral resistance or therapy changes. HIV repertoires had narrower CDR3 length ranges than controls, and the network structure suggested an antigen-experienced repertoire that shifted only slightly toward naive after ART. Because pre-ART samples had limited cell numbers, unsorted PBMC were profiled rather than sorted CD4+ and CD8+ T cells. At every time point, the repertoire was dominated by expanded TRB clones first identified before ART initiation, although this dominance fluctuated and, in many PLHIV, declined after ART.

V has 8 bases trimmed and J has 4 bases trimmed; junction bases matching no gene number 9. Looking up the germline V gene (reference sequence) yields CDR1 MNHEY and CDR2 SMNVEV. The CDR3 holds 16 amino acids from the cysteine to the phenylalanine. CDR3 DNA is the only sequence kept; it has 48 bases, read in frame from the first base. To be included, a participant needed at least one PBMC sample from before ART initiation plus at least two post-ART samples. Treatment was received in the United States of America by all participants with HIV. Before DNA extraction, cryopreserved samples containing about 0.9-11 million PBMC were thawed and washed. At the time of the earliest PBMC sample, participants with HIV were aged between roughly 20 and 54 years. Each participant contributed PBMC samples from 1-4 timepoints before ART initiation and 2-8 timepoints after ART initiation, with a median of 7 samples. Serial HIV viral load, CD4+ T-cell count, ART history and demographic data were obtained for every participant. A Qiagen kit on a QIAcube was used to extract genomic DNA from unsorted PBMC, with samples processed in batches of 12.

The immunoSEQ hsTCRB v3.0 assay was used at survey level resolution to sequence the TRB variable region. The target sequencing depth for TRB was roughly 40,000-55,000 T-cell genomes per sample. TRB libraries were pooled and sequenced on an Illumina MiSeq using a v3 150-cycle kit. Per the source publication's procedure: Repertoire analysis was run in R within a reproducible Nextflow workflow that covered QC, data transformation and analysis. LymphoSeq2, an R package for AIRR-Seq data exploration, was used to implement custom analyses. A handful of samples that yielded fewer than 5000 total TRB sequences were excluded, so that 150 to 200 HIV repertoires were analyzed. Among the 190 or so HIV repertoires that were kept, some 60 were collected before ART initiation and more than 120 were collected after ART initiation. Each repertoire was downsampled to 5000 TRB nucleotide sequences, and summary statistics were averaged across 100 downsampling iterations. The analysis kept only TRB sequences whose CDR3 regions were at least seven amino acids long. Two measures captured diversity: a Shannon entropy-derived clonality score and the Gini coefficient. In the repertoire networks, any two of the top 5000 CDR3 amino acid sequences were linked whenever the two sequences differed by an edit distance of one. For TRB CDR3 amino acid sequences, GLIPH2 was used to predict antigen specificity groups and MHC restriction. Known CMV, EBV, HIV or tissue antigen associations were flagged by matching CDR3 amino acid sequences against VDJdb and McPAS-TCR. Pre-ART, post-ART and control groups were compared with Wilcoxon signed-rank tests and Holm-Bonferroni correction. Not all clones reach the TCRdb copy of this immuneACCESS table, which keeps in-frame sequences only. Checked studies attribute under half of the gap to unresolved V genes and leave the rest unexplained. That table supplies the V and J calls and clone size; D and trimming were determined from the DNA. The sample table contains under 50,000 clones; only one count was recorded for 86% of them. The top ten clonotypes cover approximately 5.3% of the sample.

In the case of this clone: This clone's antigen is unknown. No per-base quality is available; no much larger clone lies one base away.

The receptor was isolated from a woman aged 45-59 years with HIV. The rearrangement joined TRBV27 to TRBJ2-1; TRBD2 matches 12 bases in the middle. The material sequenced was unsorted PBMCs, taken 0.1 years before starting antiretroviral therapy. The DNA sequence is given as TGTGCCAGCCGAGACCCTAGCGGGGGGGGATACAATGAGCAGTTCTTC. Translated, it gives CASRDPSGGGYNEQFF.